This T cell receptor beta chain was identified during a study of glioma-infiltrating T cells. Concerning this clonotype: A read error is likely, as this CDR3 ends without the conserved phenylalanine or tryptophan.

The iRepertoire nested amplicon-rescue multiplex PCR amplified TCR alpha and beta CDR3s from RNA. TCRdb processed the multiplex PCR reads anew with MiXCR; each CDR3 protein has one entry. The sample lists fewer than 500,000 distinct CDR3 sequences, 41% occurring once. Trimming cost V 7 bases and J 5 bases, with 12 bases left between them. Germline CDR1 ENHRY, CDR2 SYGVKD. This CDR3 contains 13 residues. The sequenced sample consisted of glioma tissue, nonneoplastic brain tissue, or PBMCs (not recorded which). The chain carries TRBV10-3 and TRBJ2-1; D is unclear. This sequence originates from a human donor with low-grade glioma or glioblastoma, undergoing nonglioma brain surgery, or in good health (not recorded which). CDR3 sequence: CAITLDLNNEQFS. CDR3 DNA sequence: TGTGCCATCACTCTGGACCTTAACAATGAGCAGTTCTCC.